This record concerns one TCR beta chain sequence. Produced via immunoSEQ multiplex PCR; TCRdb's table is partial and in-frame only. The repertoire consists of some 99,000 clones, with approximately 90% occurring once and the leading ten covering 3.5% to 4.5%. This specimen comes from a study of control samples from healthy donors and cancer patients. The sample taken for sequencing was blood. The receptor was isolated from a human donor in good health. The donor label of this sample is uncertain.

The CDR3 coding sequence is TGTGCCAGCAGCTTAGTACTAGGGAAACAAGAGACCCAGTACTTC. It yields the protein CASSLVLGKQETQYF. The chain has TRBV11-2 and TRBJ2-5, with D perhaps matching TRBD2 (5 bases). Trimming took 1 base from V and 2 from J, leaving 11 bases between them. Germline assignment: CDR1 SGHAT and CDR2 FQNNGV. The CDR3 runs 15 residues.